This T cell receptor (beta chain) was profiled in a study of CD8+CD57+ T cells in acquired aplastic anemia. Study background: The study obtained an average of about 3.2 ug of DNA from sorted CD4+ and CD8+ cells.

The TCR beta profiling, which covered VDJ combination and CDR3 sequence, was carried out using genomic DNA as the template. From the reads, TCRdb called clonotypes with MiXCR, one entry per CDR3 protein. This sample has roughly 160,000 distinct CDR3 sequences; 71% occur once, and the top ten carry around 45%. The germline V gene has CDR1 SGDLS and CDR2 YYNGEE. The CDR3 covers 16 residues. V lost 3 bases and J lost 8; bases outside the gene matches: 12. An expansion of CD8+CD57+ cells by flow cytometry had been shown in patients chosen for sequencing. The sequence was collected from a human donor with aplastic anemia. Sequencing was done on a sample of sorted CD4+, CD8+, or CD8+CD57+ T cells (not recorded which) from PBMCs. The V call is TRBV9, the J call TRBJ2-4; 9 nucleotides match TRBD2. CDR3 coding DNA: TGTGCCAGCAGCGGGACTAGCGAATCGGAGGGAGACATTCAGTACTTC. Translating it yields CASSGTSESEGDIQYF.